This is a list of T cell receptor beta chains from one sample in a study of cytomegalovirus exposure and HLA in healthy donors. The data were produced by immunoSEQ multiplex PCR, yet TCRdb's version contains in-frame clones alone and is incomplete. The data show around 130,000 clones, about 83% seen once. The specimen was PBMCs. These receptors were collected from a young woman in good health and CMV-seronegative. Each CDR3 is given with its conserved first and last residue. D genes are given only for firm matches. Clone size appears in some rows only: once, few, many, or a class for an expanded clone.

clone_size j_call d_call v_call cdr3_nt cdr3_aa
. TRBJ2-3 . TRBV5-5 TGTGCCAGCAGCTTGTTACAGGGCACAGATACGCAGTATTTT CASSLLQGTDTQYF
. TRBJ2-4 TRBD2 TRBV11-2 TGTGCCAGCAGCTTTCCGGGGGGAAACATTCAGTACTTC CASSFPGGNIQYF
. TRBJ1-3 TRBD1 TRBV11-3 TGTGCCAGCAGCGCGACCGGGACAGGGAGAAACACCATATATTTT CASSATGTGRNTIYF
. TRBJ2-1 TRBD2 TRBV5-6 TGTGCCAGCAGCGTTCCTAGCGGGGGGCTGTACAATGAGCAGTTCTTC CASSVPSGGLYNEQFF
. TRBJ2-3 TRBD1 TRBV13 TGTGCCAGCAGCCCGGACAGGGGCGAGGCAGATACGCAGTATTTT CASSPDRGEADTQYF
. TRBJ1-2 . TRBV5-8 TGTGCCAGCAGCTTGTTATCGCGGAAAAACTATGGCTACACCTTC CASSLLSRKNYGYTF
few TRBJ1-6 TRBD1 TRBV10-1 TGCGCCAGCAGAGGGACAGTGGGCCTTAATTCACCCCTCCACTTT CASRGTVGLNSPLHF
. TRBJ2-4 . TRBV5-4 TGTGCCAGCAGCTTGGAGGGGCCGGCCAAAAACATTCAGTACTTC CASSLEGPAKNIQYF
. TRBJ1-2 . TRBV29-1 TGCAGCGTTACCGGTTCGGGCTATGGCTACACCTTC CSVTGSGYGYTF
. TRBJ2-1 TRBD2 TRBV5-1 TGCGCCAGCAGCTTGGGTGGCGGGGGGGCCAATGAGCAGTTCTTC CASSLGGGGANEQFF
. TRBJ1-5 TRBD1 TRBV7-2 TGTGCCAGCAGCTGGGACAGAAATAGCAATCAGCCCCAGCATTTT CASSWDRNSNQPQHF
. TRBJ2-2 TRBD2 TRBV5-1 TGCGCCAGCAGCTTGCCACGTCCCGGGACTAGGACGGAGGGCGGGGAGCTGTTTTTT CASSLPRPGTRTEGGELFF
. TRBJ1-2 TRBD1 TRBV19 TGTGCCAGTAGTATGAGGCGACAGGGATATAACTATGGCTACACCTTC CASSMRRQGYNYGYTF
few TRBJ2-1 . TRBV5-1 TGCGCCAGCAGCTTGGGGACAGTCTGGTCAGATGAGCAGTTCTTC CASSLGTVWSDEQFF